This T cell receptor (delta chain) was identified during a study of gamma-delta T cells after stem cell transplantation. This clone was seen a few times. TCRdb assigns this DNA the protein of a much larger clone, which departs from its translation at residue 3; this likely reflects a read error, and the protein shown comes from translating the DNA. The CDR3 sequence is 19 residues long. Germline V lookup: CDR1 GEAIGNYY, CDR2 EKD. TCRdb re-identified clones in the RT-PCR reads via CATT. The data hold 2,800 or so delta-chain clones, with around 3.4% observed a single time. The gene calls are TRDV2 and TRDJ3, with TRDD3 as a possible D gene (6 bases). This receptor was identified in a human donor. It is not recorded whose cells these are; they may come from a transplant donor. Source material: gamma-delta T cells. The chain's CDR3 is CAGDTGMMGARGDTRQMFF. The CDR3 DNA follows: TGTGCCGGTGACACCGGTATGATGGGGGCTAGAGGGGACACCCGACAGATGTTTTTC.